This TCR beta chain was recorded in a study of CD8 T cells in Susac syndrome. The multiple sclerosis controls were treatment-naive patients, and their relapsing-remitting disease was stable or active. Bulk CD8+ and CD4+ cells came from magnetic negative isolation; CD8+ TEMRA by FACS. This CDR3 is 16 amino acids long. Between the trimmed V and J ends, which lost 0 bases and 0 bases, there was a span of 11 bases. CDR1 and CDR2 (germline): MNHEY, SVGAGI. Reverse transcription of roughly 0.5 to 1 ug RNA was performed with random hexamers. An immunoSEQ multiplex PCR generated amplified TCR beta CDR3 products spanning 54 Vbeta and 13 Jbeta. Each CDR3 protein gets one entry after TCRdb re-called the immunoSEQ multiplex PCR reads with MiXCR. Here the sample spans roughly 200,000 distinct CDR3 sequences, approximately 94% being singletons.

This sequence was found in a human donor with multiple sclerosis. The chain couples TRBV6-5 to TRBJ1-2; no definite D call. The sample taken for sequencing was CD4+ T cells from PBMCs. The CDR3 DNA follows: TGTGCCAGCAGTTACTCGGTCGGGAGAGCTAACTATGGCTACACCTTC. This gives the protein CASSYSVGRANYGYTF.